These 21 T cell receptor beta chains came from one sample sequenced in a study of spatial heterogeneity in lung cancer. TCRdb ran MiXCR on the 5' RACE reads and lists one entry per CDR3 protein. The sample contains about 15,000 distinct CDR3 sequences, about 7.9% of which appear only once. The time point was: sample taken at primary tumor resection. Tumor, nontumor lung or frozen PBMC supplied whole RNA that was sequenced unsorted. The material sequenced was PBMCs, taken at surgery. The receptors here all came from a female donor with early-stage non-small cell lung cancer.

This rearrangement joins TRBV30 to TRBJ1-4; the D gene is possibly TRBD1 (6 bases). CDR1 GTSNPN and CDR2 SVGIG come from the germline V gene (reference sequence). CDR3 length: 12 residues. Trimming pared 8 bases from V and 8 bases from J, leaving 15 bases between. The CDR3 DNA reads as TGTGCCCATACCAGGGGACGGGAAAAACTGTTTTTT. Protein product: CAHTRGREKLFF.

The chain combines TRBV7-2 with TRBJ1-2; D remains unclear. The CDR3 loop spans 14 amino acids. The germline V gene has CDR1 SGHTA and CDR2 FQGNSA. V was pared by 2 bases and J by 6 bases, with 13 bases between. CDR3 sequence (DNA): TGTGCCAGCAGCTTAAGGGAACGTGGCAATGGCTACACCTTC. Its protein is CASSLRERGNGYTF.

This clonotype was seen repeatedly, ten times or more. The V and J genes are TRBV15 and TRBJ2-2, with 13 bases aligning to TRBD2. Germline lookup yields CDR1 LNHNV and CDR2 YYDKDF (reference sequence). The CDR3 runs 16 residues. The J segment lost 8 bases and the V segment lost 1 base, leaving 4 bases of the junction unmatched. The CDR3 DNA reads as TGTGCCACCAGCAGAGGGACTAGCGGGAGTAGAGGGGAGCTGTTTTTT. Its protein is CATSRGTSGSRGELFF.

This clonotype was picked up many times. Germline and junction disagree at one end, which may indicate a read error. CDR3 region: CASSAGLAQETQYF. As DNA, the CDR3 is TGTGCTAGCAGCGCGGGACTAGCGCAAGAGACCCAGTACTTC. The chain joins TRBV7-7 to TRBJ2-5, with 10 positions matching TRBD2. CDR1 SSHAT and CDR2 FNYEAQ come from the germline V gene (reference sequence). The CDR3 has 14 amino acids.

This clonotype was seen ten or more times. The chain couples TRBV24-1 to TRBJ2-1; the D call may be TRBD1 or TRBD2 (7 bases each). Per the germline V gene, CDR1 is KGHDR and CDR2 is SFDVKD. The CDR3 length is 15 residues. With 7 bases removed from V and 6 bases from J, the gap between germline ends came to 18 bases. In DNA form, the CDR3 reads TGTGCCACCAGCCTTTCAGGGGGGGGGCTCAATGAGCAGTTCTTC. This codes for CATSLSGGGLNEQFF.

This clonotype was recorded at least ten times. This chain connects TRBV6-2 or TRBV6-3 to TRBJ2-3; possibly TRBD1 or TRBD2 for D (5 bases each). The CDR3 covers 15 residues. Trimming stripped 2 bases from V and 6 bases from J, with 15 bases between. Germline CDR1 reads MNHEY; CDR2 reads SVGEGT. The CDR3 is CASSYPGLAGDTQYF. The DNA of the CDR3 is TGTGCCAGCAGTTACCCGGGGCTAGCCGGCGATACGCAGTATTTT.

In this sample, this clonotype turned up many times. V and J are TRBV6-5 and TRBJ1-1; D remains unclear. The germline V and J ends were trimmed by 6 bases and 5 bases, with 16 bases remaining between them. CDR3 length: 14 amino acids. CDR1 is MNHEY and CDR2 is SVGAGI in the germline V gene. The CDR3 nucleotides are TGTGCCAGCAGGCCGCCGGCGGGGAAGACTGAAGCTTTCTTT. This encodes CASRPPAGKTEAFF.

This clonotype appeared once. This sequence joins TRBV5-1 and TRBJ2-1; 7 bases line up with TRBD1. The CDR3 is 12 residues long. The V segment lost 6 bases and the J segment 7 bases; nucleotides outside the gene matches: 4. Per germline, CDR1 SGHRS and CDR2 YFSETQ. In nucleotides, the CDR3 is TGCGCCAGCAAGGGACAGAGAAATGAGCAGTTCTTC. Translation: CASKGQRNEQFF.

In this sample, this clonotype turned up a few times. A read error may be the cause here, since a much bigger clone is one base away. CDR3 DNA: TGTGCCAGCGGAAGCTTAAACTCTGGAAACGCCATATATTTT. Amino acid sequence: CASGSLNSGNAIYF. This chain uses TRBV6-1 with TRBJ1-3; D is undetermined. The length of the CDR3 is 14 residues. Germline V lookup: CDR1 MNHNS, CDR2 SASEGT.

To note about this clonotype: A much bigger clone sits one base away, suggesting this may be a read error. The CDR3 loop is CASSPGGASRYYGYTF. In DNA form, the CDR3 reads TGTGCCAGCAGCCCAGGGGGAGCGAGTCGTTACTATGGCTACACCTTC. The gene calls are TRBV7-2 and TRBJ1-2; 7 bases are shared with TRBD1. The ends lost 5 bases at V and 3 bases at J; junction bases unmatched: 12. This CDR3 contains 16 residues. Germline-derived CDR1 and CDR2 are SGHTA and FQGNSA.

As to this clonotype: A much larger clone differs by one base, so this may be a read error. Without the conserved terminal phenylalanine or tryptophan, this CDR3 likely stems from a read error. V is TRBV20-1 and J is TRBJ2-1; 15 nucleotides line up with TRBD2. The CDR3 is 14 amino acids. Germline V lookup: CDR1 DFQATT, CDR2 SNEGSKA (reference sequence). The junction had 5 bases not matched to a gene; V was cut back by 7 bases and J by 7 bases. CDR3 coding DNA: TGCAGTGGGGGACTAGCGGGAGGAAGTAATGAGCAGTTCATC. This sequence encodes CSGGLAGGSNEQFI.

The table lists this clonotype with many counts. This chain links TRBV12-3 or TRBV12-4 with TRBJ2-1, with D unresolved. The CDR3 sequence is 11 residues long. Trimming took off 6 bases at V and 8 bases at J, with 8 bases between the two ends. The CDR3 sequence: CASSPSYEQFF. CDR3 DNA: TGTGCCAGCAGCCCTTCTTATGAGCAGTTCTTC.

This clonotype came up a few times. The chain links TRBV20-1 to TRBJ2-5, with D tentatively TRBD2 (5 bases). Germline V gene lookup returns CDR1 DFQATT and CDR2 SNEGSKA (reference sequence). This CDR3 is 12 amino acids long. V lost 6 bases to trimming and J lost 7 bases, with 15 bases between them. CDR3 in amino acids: CSARIGVGTQYF. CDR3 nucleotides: TGCAGTGCCCGGATCGGGGTGGGGACCCAGTACTTC.

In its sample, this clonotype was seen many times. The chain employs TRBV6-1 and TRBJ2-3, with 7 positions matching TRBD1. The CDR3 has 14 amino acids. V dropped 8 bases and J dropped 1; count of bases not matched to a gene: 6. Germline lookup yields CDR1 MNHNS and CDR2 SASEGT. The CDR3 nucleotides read TGTGCCAGCCTATCTGGGACAGGCACAGATACGCAGTATTTT. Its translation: CASLSGTGTDTQYF.

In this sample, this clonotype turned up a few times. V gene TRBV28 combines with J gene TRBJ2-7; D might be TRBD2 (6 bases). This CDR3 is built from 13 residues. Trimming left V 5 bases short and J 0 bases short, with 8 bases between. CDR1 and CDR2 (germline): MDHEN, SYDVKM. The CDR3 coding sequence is TGTGCCAGCAGTGGCGGGAACTCCTACGAGCAGTACTTC. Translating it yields CASSGGNSYEQYF. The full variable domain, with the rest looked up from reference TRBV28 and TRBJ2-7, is DVKVTQSSRYLVKRTGEKVFLECVQDMDHENMFWYRQDPGLGLRLIYFSYDVKMKEKGDIPEGYSVSREKKERFSLILESASTNQTSMYLCASSGGNSYEQYFGPGTRLTVT.

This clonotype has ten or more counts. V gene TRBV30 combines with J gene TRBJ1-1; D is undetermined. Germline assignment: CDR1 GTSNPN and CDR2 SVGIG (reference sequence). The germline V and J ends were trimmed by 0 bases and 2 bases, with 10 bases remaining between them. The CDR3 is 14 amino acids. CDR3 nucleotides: TGTGCCTGGAGTGTAATGGGTTACAACACTGAAGCTTTCTTT. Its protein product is CAWSVMGYNTEAFF.

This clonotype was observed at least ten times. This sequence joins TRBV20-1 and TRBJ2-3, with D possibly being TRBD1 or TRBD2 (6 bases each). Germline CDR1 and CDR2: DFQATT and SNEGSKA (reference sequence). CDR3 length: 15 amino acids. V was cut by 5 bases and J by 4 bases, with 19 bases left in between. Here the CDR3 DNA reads TGCAGTGCTGGACAGAGAGGGTCGGGGGCAGATACGCAGTATTTT. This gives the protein CSAGQRGSGADTQYF.

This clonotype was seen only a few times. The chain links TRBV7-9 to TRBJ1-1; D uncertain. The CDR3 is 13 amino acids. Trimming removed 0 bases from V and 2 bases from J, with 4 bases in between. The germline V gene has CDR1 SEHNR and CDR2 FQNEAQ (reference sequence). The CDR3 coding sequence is TGTGCCAGCAGCTTAGCGGAAAACACTGAAGCTTTCTTT. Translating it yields CASSLAENTEAFF.

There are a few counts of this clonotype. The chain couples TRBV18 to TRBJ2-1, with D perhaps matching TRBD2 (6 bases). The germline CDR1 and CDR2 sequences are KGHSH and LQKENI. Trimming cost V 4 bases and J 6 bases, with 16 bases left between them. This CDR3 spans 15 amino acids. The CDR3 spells CASSRRELYGNEQFF. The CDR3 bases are TGTGCCAGCTCACGACGGGAGTTGTACGGCAATGAGCAGTTCTTC.

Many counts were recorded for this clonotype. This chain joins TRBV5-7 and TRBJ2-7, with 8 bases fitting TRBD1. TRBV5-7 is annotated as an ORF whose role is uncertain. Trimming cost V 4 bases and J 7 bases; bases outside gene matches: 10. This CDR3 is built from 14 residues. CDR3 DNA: TGTGCCAGCAGCCTCGTGACAGGGGCGGAAGAGCAGTACTTC. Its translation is CASSLVTGAEEQYF.

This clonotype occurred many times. CDR3: CASSPPSGTYEQYF. In nucleotides, the CDR3 is TGTGCCAGCTCACCACCTAGTGGGACCTACGAGCAGTACTTC. The chain carries TRBV18 and TRBJ2-7; D is unclear. V was pared by 0 bases and J by 2 bases, with 8 bases between. Germline CDR1 is KGHSH and CDR2 is LQKENI. CDR3 size: 14 residues.